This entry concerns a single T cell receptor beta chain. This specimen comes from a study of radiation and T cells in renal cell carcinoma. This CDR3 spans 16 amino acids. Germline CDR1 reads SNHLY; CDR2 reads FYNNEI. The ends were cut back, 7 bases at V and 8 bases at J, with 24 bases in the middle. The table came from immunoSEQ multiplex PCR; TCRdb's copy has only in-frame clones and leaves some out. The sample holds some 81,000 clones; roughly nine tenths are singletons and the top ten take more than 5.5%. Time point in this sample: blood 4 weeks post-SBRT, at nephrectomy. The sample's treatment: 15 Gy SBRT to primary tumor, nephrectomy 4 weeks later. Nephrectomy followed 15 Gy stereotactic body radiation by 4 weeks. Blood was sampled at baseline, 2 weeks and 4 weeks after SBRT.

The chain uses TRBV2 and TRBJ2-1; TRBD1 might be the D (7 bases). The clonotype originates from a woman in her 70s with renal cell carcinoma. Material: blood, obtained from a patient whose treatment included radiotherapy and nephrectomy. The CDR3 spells CASKTQGGRLPYEQFF. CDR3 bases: TGTGCCAGCAAGACGCAGGGGGGTAGATTACCTTATGAGCAGTTCTTC.